A single sample is the source of the 9 T cell receptor beta chains below, sequenced in a study of control samples from healthy donors and cancer patients. Sequenced by immunoSEQ multiplex PCR; TCRdb stores in-frame clones only, minus some. The table records about 160,000 clones, 70% to 90% of them present only once. The sample taken for sequencing was blood. The origin of the receptors is a man aged 25-45 years in good health.

The chain carries TRBV24-1 and TRBJ2-7, with D perhaps being TRBD1 or TRBD2 (5 bases each). Looked up from germline, CDR1 is KGHDR and CDR2 is SFDVKD. The ends were cut back, 4 bases at V and 5 bases at J, with 20 bases in the middle. The CDR3 is 16 residues long. The CDR3 is CATSDPGRSGKDEQYF. The CDR3 DNA is TGTGCCACCAGTGACCCAGGGCGGTCGGGGAAGGACGAGCAGTACTTC.

The chain uses TRBV7-9 and TRBJ1-4, with 7 bases aligning to TRBD1. After removal of 6 bases from V and 3 bases from J, the junction contained 7 bases not matched to a gene. The CDR3 is 15 residues long. Germline V lookup: CDR1 SEHNR, CDR2 FQNEAQ (reference sequence). DNA of the CDR3: TGTGCCAGCAGTAATTCAGACAGGGCTAATGAAAAACTGTTTTTT. Amino acid sequence: CASSNSDRANEKLFF.

The V gene is TRBV18, the J gene TRBJ2-2, with TRBD1 as a possible D gene (6 bases). This CDR3 region has 13 residues. Germline CDR1 is KGHSH and CDR2 is LQKENI. Trimming pared 7 bases from V and 7 bases from J, leaving 13 bases between. The CDR3 DNA is TGTGCCAGCTTATGGACAGTAAACGGGGAGCTGTTTTTT. This sequence encodes CASLWTVNGELFF.

The count of this clone is one. The rearrangement joins TRBV6-5 to TRBJ2-3; unclear D gene. CDR3 length: 13 amino acids. The V and J ends lost 5 bases and 3 bases respectively, with 9 bases between them. Germline CDR1 reads MNHEY; CDR2 reads SVGAGI. The CDR3 coding sequence is TGTGCCAGCAGTCCCTCCGGGACAGATACGCAGTATTTT. It codes for CASSPSGTDTQYF.

This clone was counted a single time. V and J are TRBV14 and TRBJ2-4; D ambiguous. The germline CDR1 and CDR2 sequences are SGHDN and FVKESK. This CDR3 spans 12 amino acids. V dropped 1 base and J dropped 8 bases, with 6 bases sitting between them. CDR3 in DNA: TGTGCCAGCAGCCAAGGTCGAGACATTCAGTACTTC. Protein sequence: CASSQGRDIQYF.

The rearrangement uses TRBV27 and TRBJ1-2, with D tentatively TRBD1 (6 bases). V was cut by 10 bases and J by 8 bases, with 17 bases left in between. The V gene's germline CDR1 is MNHEY and CDR2 SMNVEV (reference sequence). The CDR3 consists of 12 residues. CDR3 bases: TGTGCCACCAGGGGCCCGGTGGAAGGCTACACCTTC. Protein sequence: CATRGPVEGYTF.

The J gene is TRBJ1-2, the V gene TRBV5-1; D uncertain. The CDR3 consists of 15 residues. V dropped 0 bases and J dropped 4 bases, with 13 bases sitting between them. The germline V gene has CDR1 SGHRS and CDR2 YFSETQ. The CDR3: CASSLVGEGTYGYTF. The CDR3 nucleotides read TGCGCCAGCAGCTTGGTCGGTGAAGGAACCTATGGCTACACCTTC.

This clone was detected only once. The junction departs from the called germline gene at one end, perhaps through a read error. The chain uses TRBV19 and TRBJ1-5; 7 bases match TRBD1. Looked up from germline, CDR1 is LNHDA and CDR2 is SQIVND (reference sequence). The CDR3 consists of 15 residues. CDR3 loop: CASSLDRVGNQPQHF. In DNA, the CDR3 is TGTGCCAGTAGTTTAGACAGGGTGGGCAATCAGCCCCAGCATTTT.

This rearrangement joins TRBV10-3 to TRBJ1-6, with D possibly TRBD1 on 5 matching bases. CDR1 is ENHRY, CDR2 SYGVKD, per germline. CDR3 length equals 14 residues. Trimming left V 3 bases short and J 6 bases short, with 9 bases between. The CDR3 is CAISEDGANSPLHF. Here the CDR3 DNA reads TGTGCCATCAGTGAAGACGGGGCTAATTCACCCCTCCACTTT.